The 15 T cell receptor beta chains below were found in one sample sequenced in a study of T cell changes during pregnancy in multiple sclerosis. Sequenced by immunoSEQ multiplex PCR; TCRdb stores in-frame clones only, minus some. The table has roughly 38,000 clones, roughly nine tenths seen once. Sequences were derived from peripheral blood, sampled in the third trimester of pregnancy. These receptors came from a female donor in good health, enrolled as a control in a pregnancy study.

The chain joins TRBV6-4 to TRBJ2-7; D ambiguous. Germline V gene lookup returns CDR1 MRHNA and CDR2 SNTAGT. Deletions cut 10 bases from V and 3 bases from J, with 19 bases between. The CDR3 runs to 14 residues. This CDR3 reads CAITAAMRYYEQYF. CDR3 nucleotides: TGTGCCATCACGGCCGCTATGAGGTACTACGAGCAGTACTTC.

CDR3 protein: CASSQDEVLSDTEAFF. The CDR3 coding sequence is TGTGCCAGCAGCCAAGACGAAGTTTTGAGTGACACTGAAGCTTTCTTT. This chain uses TRBV14 with TRBJ1-1; D is unclear. The CDR3 has 16 amino acids. Trimming took off 0 bases at V and 3 bases at J, with 14 bases between the two ends. Germline loops: CDR1 SGHDN, CDR2 FVKESK.

V is TRBV5-1 and J is TRBJ2-3, with 8 bases fitting TRBD1. Germline V lookup: CDR1 SGHRS, CDR2 YFSETQ. CDR3 length: 15 amino acids. Germline trimming cut 3 bases from V and 1 base from J; bases unmatched to any gene: 4. The DNA of the CDR3 is TGCGCCAGCAGCTCGGACAGGGCCCGCACAGATACGCAGTATTTT. Its translation: CASSSDRARTDTQYF.

This sequence joins TRBV7-9 and TRBJ2-7; no reliable D call. This CDR3 has 14 amino acids. Trimming removed 3 bases from V and 5 bases from J, with 14 bases in between. Germline CDR1 SEHNR, CDR2 FQNEAQ (reference sequence). DNA for the CDR3: TGTGCCAGCAGCTTGAGTTCGAGAGTTGACGAGCAGTACTTC. It is translated as CASSLSSRVDEQYF.

Sample share makes this clone medium-sized. The gene calls are TRBV6-1 and TRBJ2-7, with TRBD2 matching 8 bases. From germline, CDR1 is MNHNS and CDR2 SASEGT. The CDR3 is made up of 15 amino acids. The junction had 1 base not matched to a gene; V was cut back by 0 bases and J by 0 bases. The CDR3 DNA reads TGTGCCAGCAGTGAAGCCGGGACTAGCTCCTACGAGCAGTACTTC. Translating gives CASSEAGTSSYEQYF.

The rearrangement joins TRBV11-2 to TRBJ2-7, with 10 bases lining up with TRBD2. Germline CDR1 and CDR2: SGHAT and FQNNGV. This CDR3 has 16 residues. J lost 3 bases, V lost 5 bases, and 10 bases had no gene match. This chain's CDR3 is CASSPITSGDIYEQYF. CDR3 DNA sequence: TGTGCCAGCAGCCCTATAACTAGCGGGGACATCTACGAGCAGTACTTC. Drawing the rest from reference TRBV11-2 and TRBJ2-7, the complete variable domain is EAGVAQSPRYKIIEKRQSVAFWCNPISGHATLYWYQQILGQGPKLLIQFQNNGVVDDSQLPKDRFSAERLKGVDSTLKIQPAKLEDSAVYLCASSPITSGDIYEQYFGPGTRLTVT.

The chain combines TRBV7-9 with TRBJ2-1, with D unresolved. The V and J ends lost 3 bases and 6 bases respectively, with 9 bases between them. The length of the CDR3 is 13 residues. Germline lookup yields CDR1 SEHNR and CDR2 FQNEAQ (reference sequence). The CDR3 reads CASSLVAGNEQFF. The CDR3, as DNA: TGTGCCAGCAGCTTGGTAGCCGGCAATGAGCAGTTCTTC. The variable domain in full, with the rest retrieved from reference TRBV7-9 and TRBJ2-1, is DTGVSQNPRHKITKRGQNVTFRCDPISEHNRLYWYRQTLGQGPEFLTYFQNEAQLEKSRLLSDRFSAERPKGSFSTLEIQRTEQGDSAMYLCASSLVAGNEQFFGPGTRLTVL.

J is TRBJ2-7 and V is TRBV15; possibly TRBD2 for D (5 bases). The CDR3 runs to 12 residues. Germline V gene lookup returns CDR1 LNHNV and CDR2 YYDKDF (reference sequence). V was cut by 5 bases and J by 5 bases, with 10 bases left in between. The chain's CDR3 is CATSGTGDEQYF. The CDR3 nucleotides are TGTGCCACCAGCGGCACCGGGGACGAGCAGTACTTC. The full variable domain, its missing parts supplied by reference TRBV15 and TRBJ2-7, is DAMVIQNPRYQVTQFGKPVTLSCSQTLNHNVMYWYQQKSSQAPKLLFHYYDKDFNNEADTPDNFQSRRPNTSFCFLDIRSPGLGDTAMYLCATSGTGDEQYFGPGTRLTVT.

The J gene is TRBJ2-5, the V gene TRBV19; 14 bases are shared with TRBD2. CDR1 LNHDA and CDR2 SQIVND come from the germline V gene (reference sequence). The CDR3 is 16 residues long. V shed 4 bases and J 4 bases; nucleotides not matched to a gene: 5. CDR3 protein: CASSKTSGGARETQYF. CDR3 sequence (DNA): TGTGCCAGTAGTAAGACTAGCGGGGGGGCTCGAGAGACCCAGTACTTC.

This chain connects TRBV10-1 to TRBJ2-1; 7 positions agree with TRBD2. Losses at the gene ends were 2 bases for V and 2 bases for J; bases not matched to a gene: 6. This CDR3 is 16 amino acids long. CDR1 is WNHNN and CDR2 is SYGVQD in the germline V gene (reference sequence). Here the CDR3 reads CASSESSLAAYNEQFF. The CDR3 nucleotides are TGCGCCAGCAGTGAGAGTAGCCTAGCGGCCTACAATGAGCAGTTCTTC.

This chain joins TRBV11-2 and TRBJ2-7; weak D call: TRBD2 (6 bases). The CDR3 length is 19 residues. Germline CDR1 is SGHAT and CDR2 is FQNNGV. The V end lost 1 base, the J end lost 0 bases, and 22 bases lay between the germline ends. CDR3 nucleotide sequence: TGTGCCAGCAGCTTAGGGAGGGCAGGGCCCGGGTATAGCTCCTACGAGCAGTACTTC. It yields the protein CASSLGRAGPGYSSYEQYF.

In this sample, this clone turned up a few times. The chain carries TRBV5-6 and TRBJ2-3, with D possibly being TRBD1 (6 bases). Germline CDR1 SGHDT, CDR2 YYEEEE. Trimming stripped 2 bases from V and 0 bases from J, with 10 bases between. The CDR3 sequence is 15 residues long. The CDR3 DNA reads TGTGCCAGCAGCTTTAACAGGGCTAGCACAGATACGCAGTATTTT. Its translation is CASSFNRASTDTQYF.

The rearrangement uses TRBV2 and TRBJ2-7; the match to TRBD2 covers 10 bases. The germline CDR1 and CDR2 sequences are SNHLY and FYNNEI. CDR3 length: 14 residues. J gave up 4 bases and V 7 bases, and 7 bases lay outside the gene matches. Here the CDR3 DNA reads TGTGCCAGCAACCAGGCTAGCGGGAGTTACGAGCAGTACTTC. It translates to CASNQASGSYEQYF.

J is TRBJ1-1 and V is TRBV14, with D unresolved. V was cut by 1 base and J by 5 bases, with 14 bases left in between. Germline CDR1 is SGHDN and CDR2 is FVKESK. There are 15 residues in the CDR3. Written as DNA, the CDR3 is TGTGCCAGCAGCCAAGTGCGAGGGCAAGGAACTGAAGCTTTCTTT. It translates to CASSQVRGQGTEAFF.

The chain couples TRBV2 to TRBJ1-1; TRBD1 is a possible D gene (5 bases). The CDR3 contains 12 residues. Trimming took off 5 bases at V and 10 bases at J, with 14 bases between the two ends. CDR1 SNHLY and CDR2 FYNNEI come from the germline V gene. CDR3 DNA: TGTGCCAGCAGTACCCAGTGGGGCGGAGCTTTCTTT. It translates to CASSTQWGGAFF.